This T cell receptor (beta chain) was captured by sequencing in a study of Ad26.COV2.S vaccination and SARS-CoV-2 variants. Background on the study: Ad26.COV2.S shots went into the muscle once or twice, 56 days apart.

Points on this clone: Its antigen remains unidentified.

Findings and limits, study-wide: Estimates derived from TCR breadth and depth analyses may have underestimated total T cell responses. Spike-specific responses of CD8+ and CD4+ T cells were reported to display substantial breadth after vaccination.

The treatment: around 19 received Ad26.COV2.S at low or high dose, single or two shots; several received placebo; per-sample allocation not given. The study sampled participants on day 63 after the first vaccine or placebo injection. Its platform was an Ad26 vector, and its expressed antigen was Wuhan-strain SARS-CoV-2 spike. TCRdb's copy holds only in-frame clones and misses some; the assay was immunoSEQ multiplex PCR. This sample has about 350,000 clones, with 75% to 90% found just once. Germline V gene lookup returns CDR1 DFQATT and CDR2 SNEGSKA (reference sequence). The V end lost 3 bases, the J end lost 4 bases, and 16 bases lay between the germline ends. This CDR3 region has 14 residues.

This TCR derives from a person aged 18-60 years who received the Ad26.COV2.S COVID-19 vaccine or a placebo. The starting material was peripheral blood, obtained in a trial of Ad26.COV2.S vaccine versus placebo. V is TRBV20-1 and J is TRBJ2-7; tentatively, D is TRBD1 (5 bases). The CDR3 region is CSASALTGLYEQYF. The DNA for the CDR3 is TGCAGTGCTAGTGCTTTAACAGGCTTATACGAGCAGTACTTC.